This passage covers 17 T cell receptor beta chains from one sample sequenced in a study of blood T cell repertoires in COVID-19. Sequenced by immunoSEQ multiplex PCR; TCRdb stores in-frame clones only, minus some. Found here are about 270,000 clones, roughly four fifths of them singletons; the top ten hold around 10%. The specimen was peripheral blood. All receptors come from a woman between 45 and 60 years old who had recovered from COVID-19.

The chain employs TRBV9 and TRBJ2-4; D might be TRBD2 (6 bases). CDR1 is SGDLS and CDR2 is YYNGEE in the germline V gene. CDR3 length equals 15 residues. Trimming shortened V by 3 bases and J by 6 bases, and 16 bases separated the two germline ends. The CDR3, as DNA: TGTGCCAGCAGCGGCTCTTCCCCCGGGAGAAACATTCAGTACTTC. Its protein product is CASSGSSPGRNIQYF.

The V and J genes are TRBV18 and TRBJ2-6, with D unresolved. V was trimmed by 3 bases and J by 2 bases, leaving 8 bases between them. Germline V gives CDR1 KGHSH, CDR2 LQKENI. CDR3 length: 15 residues. CDR3 loop: CASSPNGPGANVLTF. The CDR3, as DNA: TGTGCCAGCTCACCGAACGGTCCTGGGGCCAACGTCCTGACTTTC.

This clone showed up just once. The chain couples TRBV15 to TRBJ1-2; perhaps TRBD1 as D (6 bases). V gave up 0 bases and J gave up 4 bases, with 18 bases separating them. CDR3 length equals 17 residues. Per the germline V gene, CDR1 is LNHNV and CDR2 is YYDKDF (reference sequence). CDR3 sequence: CATSRDTRGAWGYGYTF. Written as DNA, the CDR3 is TGTGCCACCAGCAGAGATACCCGGGGGGCTTGGGGCTATGGCTACACCTTC.

This chain links TRBV12-3 or TRBV12-4 with TRBJ1-2, with D unresolved. The CDR3 length is 13 residues. Trimming left V 3 bases short and J 8 bases short, with 13 bases between. CDR3 sequence (DNA): TGTGCCAGCAGTTTTAAGGAGGGATACGGCTACACCTTC. Translating gives CASSFKEGYGYTF.

V usage is TRBV28 and J usage is TRBJ2-1, with TRBD2 matching over 13 bases. The trim removed 3 bases at V and 6 bases at J, leaving 5 bases unmatched. Germline CDR1 is MDHEN and CDR2 is SYDVKM. The CDR3 contains 16 residues. This chain's CDR3 is CASSFLGTSGTNEQFF. The CDR3 DNA follows: TGTGCCAGCAGTTTTCTCGGGACTAGCGGGACCAATGAGCAGTTCTTC.

This clone was observed once. The chain employs TRBV4-2 and TRBJ2-1; 8 bases fit TRBD2. The CDR3 length is 16 residues. The germline gives CDR1 LGHNA, CDR2 YNFKEQ. V gave up 1 base and J gave up 0 bases; unmatched junction bases: 2. DNA for the CDR3: TGTGCCAGCAGCCAAGTCGGGGGGGTCTCCTACAATGAGCAGTTCTTC. Amino acids: CASSQVGGVSYNEQFF.

The V and J genes are TRBV4-3 and TRBJ1-4; possible D gene TRBD1, 5 bases. V lost 1 base and J 0 bases, leaving 6 bases between the germline ends. The germline gives CDR1 LGHNA, CDR2 YSLEER. The CDR3 length is 15 residues. CDR3 in DNA: TGCGCCAGCAGCCAAGCACAGGCAACTAATGAAAAACTGTTTTTT. Residues: CASSQAQATNEKLFF.

The chain is built from TRBV5-5 and TRBJ2-3, with 7 bases identical to TRBD2. Germline V gene lookup returns CDR1 SGHKS and CDR2 YYEKEE (reference sequence). The CDR3 runs to 14 residues. The ends lost 4 bases at V and 2 bases at J; junction bases unmatched: 4. CDR3 in amino acids: CASSLLALTDTQYF. The CDR3 coding sequence is TGTGCCAGCAGCCTACTAGCGCTCACAGATACGCAGTATTTT. Together with reference TRBV5-5 and TRBJ2-3, the CDR3 gives the full variable domain: DAGVTQSPTHLIKTRGQQVTLRCSPISGHKSVSWYQQVLGQGPQFIFQYYEKEERGRGNFPDRFSARQFPNYSSELNVNALLLGDSALYLCASSLLALTDTQYFGPGTRLTVL.

The CDR3 region is CASSERDRKETQYF. CDR3 in DNA: TGTGCCAGCAGTGAACGGGACAGGAAAGAGACCCAGTACTTC. The genes are TRBV25-1 and TRBJ2-5, with 8 bases aligning to TRBD1. Germline V lookup: CDR1 MGHDK, CDR2 SYGVNS. The CDR3 runs 14 residues. After removal of 2 bases from V and 3 bases from J, the junction contained 2 bases not matched to a gene.

This chain uses TRBV5-4 with TRBJ2-3; 10 bases fit TRBD2. The germline gives CDR1 SGHNT, CDR2 YYREEE (reference sequence). The CDR3 is 13 amino acids. After removal of 5 bases from V and 6 bases from J, the junction contained 3 bases not matched to a gene. This CDR3 reads CASSLAGEDTQYF. CDR3 nucleotide sequence: TGTGCCAGCAGTCTAGCGGGGGAGGATACGCAGTATTTT. Looking up the rest from reference TRBV5-4 and TRBJ2-3 gives the full variable domain: ETGVTQSPTHLIKTRGQQVTLRCSSQSGHNTVSWYQQALGQGPQFIFQYYREEENGRGNFPPRFSGLQFPNYSSELNVNALELDDSALYLCASSLAGEDTQYFGPGTRLTVL.

This chain joins TRBV2 and TRBJ1-4; 7 nucleotides line up with TRBD1. The CDR3 loop spans 14 amino acids. Germline CDR1 reads SNHLY; CDR2 reads FYNNEI. J was trimmed by 10 bases and V by 3 bases; bases with no gene match: 8. The CDR3 nucleotides are TGTGCCAGCAGTGACAGGGGGACATCGTCAAAACTGTTTTTT. This encodes CASSDRGTSSKLFF.

This clone occurred once. This sequence joins TRBV14 and TRBJ2-1, with TRBD2 identical over 11 bases. The CDR3 loop spans 19 amino acids. The J segment lost 0 bases and the V segment lost 3 bases, leaving 10 bases of the junction unmatched. Germline V gives CDR1 SGHDN, CDR2 FVKESK. This CDR3 reads CASSHLTSGVPFSYNEQFF. DNA of the CDR3: TGTGCCAGCAGCCATTTGACTAGCGGGGTACCATTCTCCTACAATGAGCAGTTCTTC. The full variable domain, with the rest looked up from reference TRBV14 and TRBJ2-1, is EAGVTQFPSHSVIEKGQTVTLRCDPISGHDNLYWYRRVMGKEIKFLLHFVKESKQDESGMPNNRFLAERTGGTYSTLKVQPAELEDSGVYFCASSHLTSGVPFSYNEQFFGPGTRLTVL.

The chain links TRBV25-1 to TRBJ1-1; weak D call: TRBD1 (6 bases). Germline V lookup: CDR1 MGHDK, CDR2 SYGVNS. CDR3 length: 14 residues. The V gene lost 6 bases and the J gene lost 0 bases, with 11 bases spanning the gap. CDR3 sequence: CASREQGLNTEAFF. The CDR3 nucleotides read TGTGCCAGCAGGGAACAGGGTTTGAACACTGAAGCTTTCTTT.

The J gene is TRBJ2-5, the V gene TRBV5-1; maybe TRBD2 (5 bases). Germline CDR1 and CDR2: SGHRS and YFSETQ. This CDR3 spans 14 amino acids. Trimming shortened V by 9 bases and J by 1 base, and 16 bases separated the two germline ends. The CDR3 sequence: CATQQPGLQETQYF. CDR3 coding DNA: TGCGCCACCCAACAGCCAGGACTCCAAGAGACCCAGTACTTC.

The chain couples TRBV5-1 to TRBJ1-2; 8 bases are shared with TRBD1. Germline V gene sequence: CDR1 SGHRS, CDR2 YFSETQ. The CDR3 is made up of 19 amino acids. V lost 2 bases to trimming and J lost 4 bases; unmatched junction nucleotides: 19. The CDR3 DNA reads TGCGCCAGCAGCTTAGGAGGAGGCGGGGAGACAGGGGAACGCTATGGCTACACCTTC. It yields the protein CASSLGGGGETGERYGYTF.

V is TRBV27 and J is TRBJ2-7, with 12 bases that match TRBD2. Losses at the gene ends were 3 bases for V and 7 bases for J; bases not matched to a gene: 10. CDR1 and CDR2 (germline): MNHEY, SMNVEV (reference sequence). The CDR3 runs 16 residues. The CDR3 here is CASSFGRLAGVEEQYF. The CDR3 region has the DNA TGTGCCAGCAGTTTTGGGCGACTAGCGGGAGTCGAGGAGCAGTACTTC.

The chain links TRBV10-3 to TRBJ2-5; 10 bases are a match to TRBD2. The CDR3 is 15 amino acids. With 8 bases clipped from V and 3 bases from J, the junction kept 9 bases outside the gene matches. Germline CDR1 and CDR2: ENHRY and SYGVKD. DNA for the CDR3: TGTGCCATCTCGCCGCTAGCGGGGGTAGAAGAGACCCAGTACTTC. Residues: CAISPLAGVEETQYF.